This T cell receptor beta chain stems from a study of cytomegalovirus exposure and HLA in healthy donors. Study-wide results and limits: Later analysis showed most CMV-associated TCR beta chains appearing HLA-restricted. The authors enumerated some 170 TCR beta chains as linked to cytomegalovirus.

Healthy bone marrow donors supplied every sample. Amplification used 60 Vbeta primers and 13 Jbeta primers. Assay used: immunoSEQ multiplex PCR; TCRdb lists only in-frame clones, some missing. The sample lists approximately 240,000 clones, about 81% seen once, with around 5.4% in the top ten. Of note for this clone: The antigen is undetermined.

The sample taken for sequencing was PBMCs. This receptor was identified in a woman aged 40-49 years in good health and CMV-seropositive.

The CDR3 bases are TGTGCCAGCAGCTTGGACACCTATGGCTACACCTTC. Its protein is CASSLDTYGYTF. V gene TRBV5-6 combines with J gene TRBJ1-2; D unresolved. The germline V gene encodes CDR1 SGHDT and CDR2 YYEEEE. This CDR3 is built from 12 residues. Trimming left V 0 bases short and J 4 bases short, with 4 bases between.